These 27 T cell receptor beta chains originate from one sample sequenced in a study of CD8+ T cells in alopecia areata. Separation of pooled cutaneous lymph node cells was by sorting with CD4, CD8alpha, NKG2D, NKG2ACE and other markers. Once RNA had been extracted, it was reverse transcribed into cDNA to act as the sequencing template. TCRdb's table, derived via immunoSEQ multiplex PCR, lists solely in-frame clones and lacks some. The sample presents around 300,000 clones, none singletons. Sequenced: CD4+ T cells sorted from a lymph node. The receptors shown here come from a C3H/HeJ mouse with alopecia areata. The MHC haplotype recorded for the strain is H2-k.

This clone came up a few times. Mouse gene names and germline throughout. The CDR3 goes on 4 residues after the read ends, and that part is filled in from the germline J gene. The chain combines TRBV14 with TRBJ2-5; D unresolved. Germline CDR1 is SGHDT and CDR2 is FRDEAV. V gave up 5 bases and J gave up 0 bases, with 10 bases separating them. The CDR3 runs to 14 residues. This CDR3 reads CASSPPVNQDTQYF. Incomplete CDR3 DNA: TGTGCCAGCAGCCCCCCAGTTAACCAAGAC.

This clone was seen at least ten times. Each gene name is a mouse one. The missing CDR3 end, 4 residues past where the read stops, is filled in from the germline J gene. This chain links TRBV17 with TRBJ2-1, with a tentative D call TRBD1 (5 bases). Germline values: CDR1 MNHDT, CDR2 YYDKIL. This CDR3 contains 14 residues. The DNA read from the CDR3 is TGTGCTAGCAGTAGAGATCCAGGGTGGGCT. This codes for CASSRDPGWA. The entire CDR3 protein reads CASSRDPGWAEQFF.

A remark on this clone: The listed genes are named as in mouse. Sequencing ends 4 residues short of the CDR3 end; the germline J gene provides the rest. This chain joins TRBV5 and TRBJ1-2; the D gene is possibly TRBD1 (5 bases). Germline CDR1 and CDR2: LGHNA and YNLKQL (reference sequence). The germline V and J ends were trimmed by 4 bases and 0 bases, with 12 bases remaining between them. The CDR3 is made up of 15 amino acids. The CDR3 bases that were read are TGTGCCAGCAGCCCCACGGGACTCTCAAACTCC. Encoded protein: CASSPTGLSNS. The whole CDR3 protein reads CASSPTGLSNSDYTF.

Concerning this clone: Gene names follow the mouse nomenclature. The read is 4 residues too short to cover the CDR3 end, so that end is filled in from the germline J gene. The rearrangement joins TRBV29 to TRBJ2-7; TRBD1 agrees at 9 bases. CDR1 and CDR2 (germline): MSHET, SYDVDS. This CDR3 is 14 amino acids long. V lost 1 base and J lost 2; bases outside the gene matches: 0. The CDR3 bases that were read are TGTGCTAGCAGTTTATACAGGGGGCCCTAT. This gives the protein CASSLYRGPY. The complete CDR3 reads CASSLYRGPYEQYF. Together with reference TRBV29 and TRBJ2-7, the CDR3 gives the full variable domain: DMKVTQMPRYLIKRMGENVLLECGQDMSHETMYWYRQDPGLGLQLIYISYDVDSNSEGDIPKGYRVSRKKREHFSLILDSAKTNQTSVYFCASSLYRGPYEQYFGPGTRLTVL.

In its sample, this clone was seen a few times. Germline and genes here are mouse. The read finishes 4 residues shy of the CDR3 end, and the germline J gene is used to complete it. Other DNA variants within this sample encode the same CDR3. V and J are TRBV1 and TRBJ2-3, with 10 positions matching TRBD2. The CDR3 runs 16 residues. Trimming took 3 bases from V and 0 from J; bases not matched to a gene: 3. Looked up from germline, CDR1 is NSQYPW and CDR2 is LRSPGD (reference sequence). The DNA read from the CDR3 is TGCACCTGCAGTGCCGACTGGGGGGCGAGTGCAGAA. It yields the protein CTCSADWGASAE. The whole CDR3 sequence reads CTCSADWGASAETLYF. Drawing the rest from reference TRBV1 and TRBJ2-3, the complete variable domain is VTLLEQNPRWRLVPRGQAVNLRCILKNSQYPWMSWYQQDLQKQLQWLFTLRSPGDKEVKSLPGADYLATRVTDTELRLQVANMSQGRTLYCTCSADWGASAETLYFGSGTRLTVL.

As to this clone: Gene labels here are mouse ones. The sequence runs out 4 residues before the end of the CDR3; the remainder is reconstructed from the germline J gene. The J gene is TRBJ2-3, the V gene TRBV1, with D perhaps matching TRBD1 (5 bases). This CDR3 comprises 14 residues. V was clipped by 4 bases and J by 0 bases, with 8 bases between them. Germline V gene lookup returns CDR1 NSQYPW and CDR2 LRSPGD (reference sequence). The CDR3 DNA, read in part, is TGCACCTGCAGTGGGACACCTAGTGCAGAA. Amino acid sequence: CTCSGTPSAE. The complete CDR3 sequence is CTCSGTPSAETLYF. The variable domain in full, completed from reference TRBV1 and TRBJ2-3, reads VTLLEQNPRWRLVPRGQAVNLRCILKNSQYPWMSWYQQDLQKQLQWLFTLRSPGDKEVKSLPGADYLATRVTDTELRLQVANMSQGRTLYCTCSGTPSAETLYFGSGTRLTVL.

This clone was seen a handful of times. A read error may explain this, as a much larger clone is one base away. Each gene name is a mouse one. Read sequence stops 4 residues before the CDR3 end, and the germline J gene provides the missing end. This sequence joins TRBV19 and TRBJ2-7, with TRBD1 as a possible D gene (6 bases). Germline V gene data show CDR1 as FNHDT and CDR2 as SITEND (reference sequence). The length of the CDR3 is 14 residues. V lost 5 bases, J lost 0 bases, and 12 bases lay in between. The CDR3 here is CASSLRDTSYEQYF. CDR3 DNA (partial): TGTGCCAGCAGCCTCCGGGACACCTCCTAT.

Notes on this clone: Gene names are the mouse ones. The read stops 4 residues short of the end of the CDR3; the missing end is completed from the germline J gene. Within the sample, other DNA sequences also encode this same CDR3. This rearrangement joins TRBV13-2 to TRBJ2-3; 10 bases are a match to TRBD2. CDR3 size: 15 residues. Per the germline V gene, CDR1 is NNHNN and CDR2 is SYGAGS (reference sequence). Trimming at V came to 3 bases and at J to 0 bases, leaving 1 base not matched to a gene. The CDR3 region is CASGAGGASAETLYF. The sequenced CDR3 bases are TGTGCCAGCGGTGCTGGGGGGGCTAGTGCAGAA.

Concerning this clone: All gene names here are mouse names. The CDR3 end lies 4 residues beyond the end of the read and is filled in from the germline J gene. Other DNA sequences from this sample encode an identical CDR3 as well. This sequence joins TRBV13-2 and TRBJ2-1; 11 nucleotides line up with TRBD1. Germline CDR1 reads NNHNN; CDR2 reads SYGAGS (reference sequence). The CDR3 contains 14 residues. The sequenced CDR3 bases are TGTGCCAGCGGGGCCGGGACAGGGGGAGCT. As protein: CASGAGTGGA. The whole CDR3 sequence is CASGAGTGGAEQFF.

Note on this clone: The genes are named according to mouse. The read is 4 residues too short to cover the CDR3 end, so that end is filled in from the germline J gene. The genes are TRBV1 and TRBJ1-2, with 7 bases that match TRBD1. CDR1 and CDR2 from the germline V gene are NSQYPW and LRSPGD (reference sequence). The CDR3 extends over 13 amino acids. Partial CDR3 DNA: TGCACCTGCAGTGCGGAAAGGGGGCCC. Translation: CTCSAERGP. The complete CDR3 sequence is CTCSAERGPDYTF.

Notes on this clone: Gene names and germline refer to mouse. The read terminates 4 residues ahead of where the CDR3 ends, so the germline J gene completes it. The chain uses TRBV13-1 and TRBJ2-7; no definite D call. Germline CDR1 and CDR2: NSHNY and SYGAGN. Between the trimmed V and J ends, which lost 1 base and 2 bases, there was a span of 7 bases. CDR3 size: 13 residues. Incomplete CDR3 DNA: TGTGCCAGCAGTGATCGACACACCTAT. This sequence encodes CASSDRHTY. The entire CDR3 protein reads CASSDRHTYEQYF.

This clone has a handful of counts. The gene symbols are mouse symbols. The missing CDR3 end, 4 residues past where the read stops, is filled in from the germline J gene. Other DNA sequences in the sample encode the same CDR3. The chain carries TRBV31 and TRBJ2-1, with TRBD2 as a possible D gene (5 bases). CDR1 and CDR2 from the germline V gene are GKSSPN and SITVG. The CDR3 sequence is 14 residues long. Trimming took off 0 bases at V and 1 base at J, with 7 bases between the two ends. The CDR3 bases that were read are TGTGCCTGGAGTCTAGCTGGGAACTATGCT. Protein sequence: CAWSLAGNYA. The full CDR3 reads CAWSLAGNYAEQFF.

As to this clone: Gene and germline names: mouse. Sequencing ends 4 residues short of the CDR3 end; the germline J gene provides the rest. The rearrangement uses TRBV1 and TRBJ2-1, with TRBD2 identical over 11 bases. The CDR3 covers 13 residues. Looked up from germline, CDR1 is NSQYPW and CDR2 is LRSPGD (reference sequence). CDR3 sequence: CTCSGTGGPEQFF. Incomplete CDR3 DNA: TGCACCTGCAGTGGGACTGGGGGGCCT.

This clone was counted between two and nine times. The junction departs from germline at one end; a sequencing error may be responsible. The gene names here belong to mouse. The CDR3 bases that were read are TGTGCTAGTAGTAGAGATCTGGGAGGGAACACA. It yields the protein CASSRDLGGNT. The whole CDR3 sequence reads CASSRDLGGNTEVFF. The rearrangement links TRBV17 to TRBJ1-1; no clear D. Sequencing ends 4 residues short of the CDR3 end; the germline J gene provides the rest. This CDR3 contains 15 residues. Germline V gene sequence: CDR1 MNHDT, CDR2 YYDKIL.

Note on this clone: Here the gene names and germline are mouse. The CDR3 is cut off 4 residues early in the read; its end comes from the germline J gene. The chain is built from TRBV19 and TRBJ1-1; 7 bases are shared with TRBD1. This CDR3 region has 15 residues. Germline CDR1 reads FNHDT; CDR2 reads SITEND (reference sequence). Losses at the gene ends were 1 base for V and 1 base for J; bases not matched to a gene: 4. The sequenced CDR3 bases are TGTGCCAGCAGTATATCCGGGACAGTAAACACA. As protein: CASSISGTVNT. The entire CDR3 protein is CASSISGTVNTEVFF. The full variable domain, with the rest looked up from reference TRBV19 and TRBJ1-1, is GGIITQTPKFLIGQEGQKLTLKCQQNFNHDTMYWYRQDSGKGLRLIYYSITENDLQKGDLSEGYDASREKKSSFSLTVTSAQKNEMAVFLCASSISGTVNTEVFFGKGTRLTVV.

This clone was picked up a small number of times. Gene names follow the mouse nomenclature. The observed sequence ends 4 residues before the CDR3 terminus, with the missing tail filled in from the germline J gene. This chain joins TRBV1 and TRBJ1-1; 8 nucleotides match TRBD1. The CDR3 consists of 15 residues. Germline CDR1 and CDR2: NSQYPW and LRSPGD (reference sequence). CDR3 DNA, as far as it was read: TGCACCTGCAGTGCAGATGGCAGGGGGCGCGGA. Protein: CTCSADGRGRG. The full CDR3 protein is CTCSADGRGRGEVFF.

There are a few counts of this clone. Gene names follow the mouse nomenclature. The sequence runs out 4 residues before the end of the CDR3; the remainder is reconstructed from the germline J gene. The rearrangement links TRBV13-3 to TRBJ2-3, with a possible D match to TRBD1 (7 bases). The CDR3 has 15 amino acids. Germline CDR1 reads NNHDY; CDR2 reads SYVADS. The germline V and J ends were trimmed by 2 bases and 0 bases, with 10 bases remaining between them. The DNA read from the CDR3 is TGTGCCAGCAGTGACAGGGGGGATAGTGCAGAA. Protein sequence: CASSDRGDSAE. The full CDR3 protein reads CASSDRGDSAETLYF.

With regard to this clone: Gene and germline names: mouse. The DNA ends 4 residues before the CDR3 does, and the rest of the CDR3 is filled in from the germline J gene. J is TRBJ2-5 and V is TRBV13-1; 7 nucleotides agree with TRBD1. Unmatched junction bases numbered 4, after V lost 3 bases and J lost 0 bases. Per germline, CDR1 NSHNY and CDR2 SYGAGN. This CDR3 region has 15 residues. This chain's CDR3 is CASSGDRFNQDTQYF. CDR3 DNA (partial): TGTGCCAGCAGTGGGGACAGATTTAACCAAGAC.

This clone has only a few counts. Gene names and germline refer to mouse. Read sequence stops 4 residues before the CDR3 end, and the germline J gene provides the missing end. V gene TRBV1 combines with J gene TRBJ1-1; D might be TRBD1 (6 bases). Trimming shortened V by 7 bases and J by 1 base, and 13 bases separated the two germline ends. The CDR3 extends over 14 amino acids. CDR1 NSQYPW and CDR2 LRSPGD come from the germline V gene (reference sequence). The chain's CDR3 is CTCKPGQKNTEVFF. CDR3 DNA, as far as it was read: TGCACCTGCAAGCCGGGACAAAAAAACACA.

This clone was counted between two and nine times. Genes here carry mouse names. The CDR3 extends 4 residues past the end of the read, so its final part is completed from the germline J gene. The genes are TRBV1 and TRBJ2-3; 9 nucleotides match TRBD2. CDR3 length: 15 residues. V gave up 6 bases and J gave up 0 bases; unmatched junction bases: 4. Germline lookup yields CDR1 NSQYPW and CDR2 LRSPGD (reference sequence). Incomplete CDR3 DNA: TGCACCTGCAGGGGGACTGGGAGTAGTGCAGAA. It translates to CTCRGTGSSAE. The full-length CDR3 reads as CTCRGTGSSAETLYF.

This clone has just a few counts. Genes and germline come from the mouse. The CDR3 loop is CASGDAWGIYEQYF. The sequenced part of the CDR3 DNA is TGTGCCAGCGGTGATGCCTGGGGGATCTAT. The chain has TRBV13-2 and TRBJ2-7; 7 bases fit TRBD2. The read is 4 residues too short to cover the CDR3 end, so that end is filled in from the germline J gene. CDR3 size: 14 residues. V trimming: 0 bases; J trimming: 3 bases; junction bases outside the gene matches: 3. The germline CDR1 and CDR2 sequences are NNHNN and SYGAGS (reference sequence).

With regard to this clone: Mouse names are used for the genes. The read stops 4 residues short of the end of the CDR3; the missing end is completed from the germline J gene. The V and J genes are TRBV13-2 and TRBJ2-2; D is unresolved. CDR3 length equals 13 residues. Trimming removed 2 bases from V and 4 bases from J, with 6 bases in between. The germline V gene encodes CDR1 NNHNN and CDR2 SYGAGS (reference sequence). The CDR3 reads CASGETSTGQLYF. The CDR3 DNA, read in part, is TGTGCCAGCGGTGAAACCAGCACCGGG.

This clone was detected a few times. Mouse germline and gene names are used. Read data end 4 residues before the CDR3 end; the end is taken from the germline J gene. The sample has other DNA sequences that encode this CDR3 too. This chain uses TRBV13-1 with TRBJ2-7, with TRBD1 matching over 7 bases. V lost 0 bases to trimming and J lost 2 bases; unmatched junction nucleotides: 2. The length of the CDR3 is 14 residues. From germline, CDR1 is NSHNY and CDR2 SYGAGN. The part of the CDR3 DNA that was read is TGTGCCAGCAGTGATGCCCAGGGGGCCTAT. Protein: CASSDAQGAY. The whole CDR3 is CASSDAQGAYEQYF.

Note on this clone: Gene names and germline match the mouse. The DNA ends 4 residues before the CDR3 does, and the rest of the CDR3 is filled in from the germline J gene. The chain recombines TRBV17 with TRBJ2-2; 12 positions agree with TRBD1. V was pared by 2 bases and J by 4 bases, with 5 bases of the junction left unmatched. In germline, CDR1 is MNHDT, CDR2 YYDKIL. The CDR3 has 17 amino acids. CDR3 region: CASSRFGTGGVTGQLYF. The sequenced part of the CDR3 DNA is TGTGCTAGCAGTAGATTTGGGACAGGGGGCGTCACCGGG.

Concerning this clone itself: Mouse names are used for the genes. The missing CDR3 end, 3 residues past where the read stops, is filled in from the germline J gene. The genes are TRBV5 and TRBJ1-6; a weak D match, TRBD1 (5 bases). TRBJ1-6 is sorted into the ORF group, with uncertain function. The CDR3 extends over 15 amino acids. Germline CDR1 and CDR2: LGHNA and YNLKQL (reference sequence). Deletions cut 2 bases from V and 1 base from J, with 6 bases between. The CDR3 protein is CASSQRQSYNSPLYF. The DNA read from the CDR3 is TGTGCCAGCAGCCAACGACAGTCCTATAATTCGCCC.

In its sample, this clone was seen a few times. Mouse germline and gene names are used. Read coverage stops 4 residues before the CDR3 terminus; the germline J gene supplies the remainder. The rearrangement uses TRBV5 and TRBJ2-7, with a tentative D call TRBD2 (6 bases). This CDR3 has 15 residues. The germline CDR1 and CDR2 sequences are LGHNA and YNLKQL (reference sequence). The CDR3 DNA, read in part, is TGTGCCAGCAGCCAAGAGGGACTTCTGGTATAT. Its translation is CASSQEGLLVY. The CDR3, in full, reads CASSQEGLLVYEQYF.

This clone was counted a few times. Gene names and germline match the mouse. The DNA ends 3 residues before the CDR3 does, and the rest of the CDR3 is filled in from the germline J gene. The rearrangement uses TRBV1 and TRBJ1-6, with D tentatively TRBD1 (6 bases). TRBJ1-6 is marked as an open reading frame, function uncertain. Germline V gene data show CDR1 as NSQYPW and CDR2 as LRSPGD (reference sequence). V lost 4 bases and J lost 0, with 10 bases in between. The CDR3 has 16 amino acids. CDR3 sequence: CTCSEDRPSYNSPLYF. CDR3 bases read: TGCACCTGCAGTGAGGACAGACCTTCCTATAATTCGCCC.